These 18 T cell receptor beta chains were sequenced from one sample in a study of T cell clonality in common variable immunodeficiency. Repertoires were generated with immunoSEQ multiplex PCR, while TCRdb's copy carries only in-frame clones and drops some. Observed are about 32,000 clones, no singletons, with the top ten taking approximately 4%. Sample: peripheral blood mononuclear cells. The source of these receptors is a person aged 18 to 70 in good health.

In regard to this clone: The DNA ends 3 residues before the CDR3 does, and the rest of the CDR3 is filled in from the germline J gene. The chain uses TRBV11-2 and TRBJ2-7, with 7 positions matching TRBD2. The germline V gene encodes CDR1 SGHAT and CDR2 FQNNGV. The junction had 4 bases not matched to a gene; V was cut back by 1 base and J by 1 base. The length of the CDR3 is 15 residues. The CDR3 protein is CASSLGLALSYEQYF. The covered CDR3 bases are TGTGCCAGCAGCTTAGGACTAGCCCTTTCCTACGAG.

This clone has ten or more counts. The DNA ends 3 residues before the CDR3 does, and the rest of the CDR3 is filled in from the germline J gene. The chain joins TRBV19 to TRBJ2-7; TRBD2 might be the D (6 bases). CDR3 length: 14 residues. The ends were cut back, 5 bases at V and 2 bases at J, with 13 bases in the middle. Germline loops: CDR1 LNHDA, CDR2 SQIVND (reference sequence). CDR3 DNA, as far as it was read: TGTGCCAGTAGTGTGGGCGGGGTAGCCTACGAG. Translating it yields CASSVGGVAYE. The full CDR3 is CASSVGGVAYEQYF.

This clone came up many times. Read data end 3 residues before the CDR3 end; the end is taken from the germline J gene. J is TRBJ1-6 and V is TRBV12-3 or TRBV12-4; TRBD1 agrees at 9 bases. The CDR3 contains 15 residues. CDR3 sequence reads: CASSPDRGIVGSLHF. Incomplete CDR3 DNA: TGTGCCAGCAGCCCGGACAGGGGTATAGTAGGATCC.

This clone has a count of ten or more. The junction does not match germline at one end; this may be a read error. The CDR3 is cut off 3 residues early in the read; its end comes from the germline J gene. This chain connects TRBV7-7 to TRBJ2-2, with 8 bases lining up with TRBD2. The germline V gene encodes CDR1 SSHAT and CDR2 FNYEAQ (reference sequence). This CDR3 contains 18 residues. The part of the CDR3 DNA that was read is TGTGCTAGCAGCTTATCCCCAGCGGGAGATGTGAGCACCGGGGAG. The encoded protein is CASSLSPAGDVSTGE. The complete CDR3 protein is CASSLSPAGDVSTGELFF.

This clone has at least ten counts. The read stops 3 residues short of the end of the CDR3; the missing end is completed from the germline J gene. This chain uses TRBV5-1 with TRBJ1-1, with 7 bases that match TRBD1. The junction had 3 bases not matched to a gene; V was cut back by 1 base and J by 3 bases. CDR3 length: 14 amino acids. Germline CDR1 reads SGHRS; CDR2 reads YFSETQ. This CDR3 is CASSLQGGDTEAFF. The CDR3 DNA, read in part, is TGCGCCAGCAGCTTGCAGGGGGGCGACACTGAA.

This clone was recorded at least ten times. CDR3 DNA, as far as it was read: TGCGCCAGCAGCTTGGAAGGGTATAGCAATCAGCCC. Translated, it gives CASSLEGYSNQP. In full, the CDR3 is CASSLEGYSNQPQHF. The genes are TRBV5-1 and TRBJ1-5; D call uncertain. The sequence runs out 3 residues before the end of the CDR3; the remainder is reconstructed from the germline J gene. From germline, CDR1 is SGHRS and CDR2 YFSETQ. The CDR3 has 15 residues. Trimming stripped 0 bases from V and 0 bases from J, with 7 bases between. Combining the CDR3 with reference TRBV5-1 and TRBJ1-5 gives the whole variable domain KAGVTQTPRYLIKTRGQQVTLSCSPISGHRSVSWYQQTPGQGLQFLFEYFSETQRNKGNFPGRFSGRQFSNSRSEMNVSTLELGDSALYLCASSLEGYSNQPQHFGDGTRLSIL.

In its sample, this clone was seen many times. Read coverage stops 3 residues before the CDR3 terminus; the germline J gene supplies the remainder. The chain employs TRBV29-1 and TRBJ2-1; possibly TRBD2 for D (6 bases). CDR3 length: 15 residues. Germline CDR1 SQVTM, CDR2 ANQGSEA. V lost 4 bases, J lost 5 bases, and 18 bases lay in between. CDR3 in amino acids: CSVGRPGLADNEQFF. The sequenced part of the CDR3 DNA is TGCAGCGTTGGCCGACCGGGGTTAGCGGACAATGAG.

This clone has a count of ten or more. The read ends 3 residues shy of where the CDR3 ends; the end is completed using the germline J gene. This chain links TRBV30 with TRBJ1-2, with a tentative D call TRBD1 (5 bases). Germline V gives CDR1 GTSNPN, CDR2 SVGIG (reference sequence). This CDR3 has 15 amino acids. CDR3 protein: CAWSVIAPGGRGYTF. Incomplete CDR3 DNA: TGTGCCTGGAGTGTAATAGCCCCGGGGGGAAGAGGC.

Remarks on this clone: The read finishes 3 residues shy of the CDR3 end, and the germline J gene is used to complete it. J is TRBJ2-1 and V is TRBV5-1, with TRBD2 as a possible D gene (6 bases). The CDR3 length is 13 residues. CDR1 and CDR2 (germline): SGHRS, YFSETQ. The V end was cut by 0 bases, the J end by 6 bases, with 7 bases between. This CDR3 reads CASSLGTTNEQFF. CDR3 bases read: TGCGCCAGCAGCTTGGGGACTACCAATGAG.

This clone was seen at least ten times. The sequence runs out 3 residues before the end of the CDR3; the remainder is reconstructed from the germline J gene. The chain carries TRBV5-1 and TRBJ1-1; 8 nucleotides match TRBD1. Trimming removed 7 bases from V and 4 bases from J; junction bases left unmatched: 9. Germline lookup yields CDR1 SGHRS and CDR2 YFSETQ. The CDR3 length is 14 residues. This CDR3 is CASSSRGQGTEAFF. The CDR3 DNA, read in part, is TGCGCCAGCTCCTCCAGGGGGCAGGGCACTGAA.

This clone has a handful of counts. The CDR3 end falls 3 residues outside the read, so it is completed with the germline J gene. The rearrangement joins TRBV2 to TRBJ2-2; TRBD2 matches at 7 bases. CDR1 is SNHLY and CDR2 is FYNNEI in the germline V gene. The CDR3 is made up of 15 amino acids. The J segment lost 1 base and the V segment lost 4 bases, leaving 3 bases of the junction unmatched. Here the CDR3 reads CASSVSGVNTGELFF. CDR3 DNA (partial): TGTGCCAGCAGTGTAAGCGGGGTGAACACCGGGGAG.

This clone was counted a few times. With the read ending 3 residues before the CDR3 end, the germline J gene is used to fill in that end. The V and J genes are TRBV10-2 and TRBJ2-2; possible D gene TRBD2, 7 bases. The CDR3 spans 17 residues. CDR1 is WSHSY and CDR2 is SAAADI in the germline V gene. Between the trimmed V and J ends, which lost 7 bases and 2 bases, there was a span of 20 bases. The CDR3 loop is CASTPQGGGVNTGELFF. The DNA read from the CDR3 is TGCGCCAGCACCCCACAGGGAGGGGGAGTAAACACCGGGGAG.

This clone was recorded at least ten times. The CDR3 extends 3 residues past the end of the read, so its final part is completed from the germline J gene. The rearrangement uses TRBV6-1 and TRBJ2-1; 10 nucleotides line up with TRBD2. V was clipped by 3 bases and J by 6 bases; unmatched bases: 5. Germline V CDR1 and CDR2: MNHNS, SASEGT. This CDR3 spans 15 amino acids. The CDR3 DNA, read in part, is TGTGCCAGCAGTGAGGCAGCGGGAGGGTCCAATGAG. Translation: CASSEAAGGSNE. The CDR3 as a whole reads CASSEAAGGSNEQFF.

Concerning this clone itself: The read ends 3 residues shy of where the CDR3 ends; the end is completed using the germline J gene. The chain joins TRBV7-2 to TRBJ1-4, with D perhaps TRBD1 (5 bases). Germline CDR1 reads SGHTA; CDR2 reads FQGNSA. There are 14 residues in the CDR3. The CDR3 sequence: CASSDRGAYSPLFF. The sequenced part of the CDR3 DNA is TGTGCCAGCAGCGACCGAGGGGCATACTCACCA.

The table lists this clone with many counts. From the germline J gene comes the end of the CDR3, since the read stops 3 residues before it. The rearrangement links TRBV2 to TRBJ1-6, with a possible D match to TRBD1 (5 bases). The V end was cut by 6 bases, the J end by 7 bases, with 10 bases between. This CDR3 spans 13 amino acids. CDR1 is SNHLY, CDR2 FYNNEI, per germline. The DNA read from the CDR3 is TGTGCCAGCAGCAGACAGATGAATTCACCC. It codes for CASSRQMNSP. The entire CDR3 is CASSRQMNSPLHF.

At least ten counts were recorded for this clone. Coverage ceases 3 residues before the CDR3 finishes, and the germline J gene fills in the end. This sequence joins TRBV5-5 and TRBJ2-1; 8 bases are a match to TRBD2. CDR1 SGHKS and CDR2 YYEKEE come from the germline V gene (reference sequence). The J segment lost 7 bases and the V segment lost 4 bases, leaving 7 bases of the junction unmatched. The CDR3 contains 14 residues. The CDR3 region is CASSLRLAPNEQFF. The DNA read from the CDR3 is TGTGCCAGCAGCCTACGACTAGCGCCGAATGAG.

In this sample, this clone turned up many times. The CDR3: CAISDGLSYNEQFF. Incomplete CDR3 DNA: TGTGCCATCAGTGACGGTCTTTCCTACAATGAG. The V call is TRBV10-3, the J call TRBJ2-1; D not resolved. Read data end 3 residues before the CDR3 end; the end is taken from the germline J gene. The CDR3 loop spans 14 amino acids. CDR1 ENHRY and CDR2 SYGVKD come from the germline V gene. The ends were cut back, 3 bases at V and 1 base at J, with 7 bases in the middle.

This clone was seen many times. CDR3 DNA, as far as it was read: TGTGCCAGTAGTATGACAGGGATCTCTGGAGCAACTAATGAAAAA. Translation gives CASSMTGISGATNEK. The whole CDR3 is CASSMTGISGATNEKLFF. The chain joins TRBV19 to TRBJ1-4, with 7 bases that match TRBD1. The CDR3 end lies 3 residues beyond the end of the read and is filled in from the germline J gene. Germline V gene sequence: CDR1 LNHDA, CDR2 SQIVND (reference sequence). The junction had 10 bases not matched to a gene; V was cut back by 3 bases and J by 0 bases. This CDR3 has 18 amino acids.